These 23 T cell receptor beta chains share one sample of origin, sequenced in a study of T cell responses to AZD1222 COVID-19 vaccine. Data came from immunoSEQ multiplex PCR; TCRdb stores just in-frame clones and leaves some out. The data contain about 150,000 clones, 90% of them singletons. This sample comprised peripheral blood, obtained on day 0 of AZD1222 vaccination. These receptors all come from an adult in good health.

V is TRBV6-5 and J is TRBJ2-3; D may be TRBD1 or TRBD2 (5 bases each). V lost 2 bases, J lost 2 bases, and 8 bases lay in between. The germline CDR1 and CDR2 sequences are MNHEY and SVGAGI. The CDR3 extends over 14 amino acids. The chain's CDR3 is CASSYMGVTDTQYF. The CDR3 nucleotides are TGTGCCAGCAGTTACATGGGGGTCACAGATACGCAGTATTTT.

The V gene is TRBV18, the J gene TRBJ2-7; tentatively, D is TRBD2 (7 bases). The germline V gene encodes CDR1 KGHSH and CDR2 LQKENI. The V end was cut by 0 bases, the J end by 5 bases, with 11 bases between. The CDR3 length is 14 residues. DNA for the CDR3: TGTGCCAGCTCACCACCAATAGGGGGGGACGAGCAGTACTTC. Translating it yields CASSPPIGGDEQYF.

The chain employs TRBV18 and TRBJ1-4, with TRBD1 identical over 10 bases. The germline V gene has CDR1 KGHSH and CDR2 LQKENI. Trimming removed 4 bases from V and 7 bases from J; junction bases left unmatched: 3. The CDR3 has 14 residues. This chain's CDR3 is CASSHRDRGEKLFF. The DNA for the CDR3 is TGTGCCAGCTCACACCGGGACAGGGGTGAAAAACTGTTTTTT. Together with reference TRBV18 and TRBJ1-4, the CDR3 gives the full variable domain: NAGVMQNPRHLVRRRGQEARLRCSPMKGHSHVYWYRQLPEEGLKFMVYLQKENIIDESGMPKERFSAEFPKEGPSILRIQQVVRGDSAAYFCASSHRDRGEKLFFGSGTQLSVL.

The rearrangement uses TRBV19 and TRBJ2-7; D ambiguous. The germline CDR1 and CDR2 sequences are LNHDA and SQIVND (reference sequence). Trimming removed 1 base at V and 1 base at J, with 5 bases between. The CDR3 totals 13 residues. For the CDR3, the DNA is TGTGCCAGTAGTATAGTGGATTCCTACGAGCAGTACTTC. As protein: CASSIVDSYEQYF.

The chain links TRBV3-1 (or the pseudogene TRBV3-2) to TRBJ2-2; D not resolved. CDR1 and CDR2 (germline): LGHDT, YNNKEL (reference sequence). CDR3 size: 12 residues. The V end lost 8 bases, the J end lost 7 bases, and 11 bases lay between the germline ends. The CDR3 here is CASHLPGGELFF. CDR3 bases: TGTGCCAGCCACCTCCCCGGCGGGGAGCTGTTTTTT.

This rearrangement joins TRBV7-8 to TRBJ1-2, with a possible D match to TRBD1 (6 bases). This CDR3 contains 17 residues. The germline V gene has CDR1 SGHVS and CDR2 FQNEAQ. V was cut by 5 bases and J by 0 bases, with 19 bases left in between. Written as DNA, the CDR3 is TGTGCCAGCAGCCTTGGGACTCCCAGGACAGCTAACTATGGCTACACCTTC. This sequence encodes CASSLGTPRTANYGYTF.

The chain couples TRBV3-1 (or the pseudogene TRBV3-2) to TRBJ1-2; D remains ambiguous. The V end was cut by 0 bases, the J end by 7 bases, with 9 bases between. CDR1 LGHDT and CDR2 YNNKEL come from the germline V gene (reference sequence). The CDR3 runs 13 residues. The CDR3 DNA reads as TGTGCCAGCAGCCAAGATCTTCCGTTTGGCTACACCTTC. Translation gives CASSQDLPFGYTF.

V is TRBV12-3 or TRBV12-4 and J is TRBJ1-2, with D perhaps matching TRBD1 (5 bases). The CDR3 sequence is 13 residues long. Trimming shortened V by 3 bases and J by 6 bases, and 11 bases separated the two germline ends. This CDR3 reads CASSLGVRDGYTF. The CDR3 DNA is TGTGCCAGCAGTTTGGGGGTGAGAGATGGCTACACCTTC.

The sample holds many counts of this clone. V usage is TRBV5-1 and J usage is TRBJ1-2; D perhaps matches TRBD1 (5 bases). V dropped 5 bases and J dropped 5 bases, with 16 bases sitting between them. CDR1 and CDR2 from the germline V gene are SGHRS and YFSETQ. The CDR3 has 14 amino acids. Here the CDR3 reads CASSTEQASYGYTF. DNA for the CDR3: TGCGCCAGCAGTACGGAACAGGCTTCATATGGCTACACCTTC.

The chain joins TRBV6-2 or TRBV6-3 to TRBJ2-5; the D is unclear. This CDR3 spans 14 amino acids. Looked up from germline, CDR1 is MNHEY and CDR2 is SVGEGT. The germline V and J ends were trimmed by 5 bases and 5 bases, with 15 bases remaining between them. The CDR3 sequence is CASSPLSQEETQYF. The CDR3 DNA is TGTGCCAGCAGTCCCCTGTCCCAGGAGGAGACCCAGTACTTC.

The chain links TRBV5-1 to TRBJ1-1; the match to TRBD1 covers 8 bases. Germline CDR1 reads SGHRS; CDR2 reads YFSETQ. V shed 2 bases, J shed 0 bases, and the junction held 9 bases outside the gene matches. The CDR3 contains 17 residues. CDR3 loop: CASSFGQGKGMNTEAFF. The DNA for the CDR3 is TGCGCCAGCAGCTTCGGACAGGGTAAAGGAATGAACACTGAAGCTTTCTTT.

CDR3 amino acids: CASSEGSLNIQYF. CDR3 in DNA: TGTGCCAGCAGTGAGGGCAGCCTAAACATTCAGTACTTC. This chain connects TRBV2 to TRBJ2-4; D is uncertain. The V and J ends lost 3 bases and 6 bases respectively, with 9 bases between them. The germline gives CDR1 SNHLY, CDR2 FYNNEI. This CDR3 has 13 residues.

This chain joins TRBV9 and TRBJ1-1, with TRBD1 matching over 7 bases. The germline CDR1 and CDR2 sequences are SGDLS and YYNGEE. The CDR3 consists of 16 residues. Losses at the gene ends were 4 bases for V and 1 base for J; bases not matched to a gene: 10. The CDR3 here is CASSPTSDRANTEAFF. Here the CDR3 DNA reads TGTGCCAGCAGCCCGACAAGTGACAGGGCGAACACTGAAGCTTTCTTT.

A single count supports this clone. This sequence joins TRBV25-1 and TRBJ1-1, with D possibly being TRBD1 (5 bases). Germline-derived CDR1 and CDR2 are MGHDK and SYGVNS. V lost 7 bases to trimming and J lost 6 bases, with 15 bases between them. This CDR3 is built from 13 residues. Here the CDR3 DNA reads TGTGCCAGCATCGGAGGGGTTTCGGCTGAAGCTTTCTTT. Translating gives CASIGGVSAEAFF.

V is TRBV5-4 and J is TRBJ2-5, with TRBD1 matching 10 bases. Germline V CDR1 and CDR2: SGHNT, YYREEE (reference sequence). This CDR3 has 14 residues. J lost 5 bases, V lost 4 bases, and 5 bases had no gene match. CDR3 bases: TGTGCCAGCAGCCCGACAGGGGGCAGGGAGACCCAGTACTTC. Protein sequence: CASSPTGGRETQYF.

This chain joins TRBV24-1 and TRBJ1-2; D may be TRBD1 (5 bases). Trimming removed 10 bases from V and 8 bases from J, with 10 bases in between. Looked up from germline, CDR1 is KGHDR and CDR2 is SFDVKD. The CDR3 covers 10 residues. The CDR3 protein is CATSNRGYTF. The CDR3 coding sequence is TGTGCCACATCAAACAGGGGCTACACCTTC.

The CDR3 region is CASSLKARRHTEAFF. The CDR3 region has the DNA TGTGCCAGCAGTTTGAAGGCCCGGAGGCACACTGAAGCTTTCTTT. The rearrangement links TRBV28 to TRBJ1-1; D remains unclear. V was shortened by 3 bases and J by 3 bases, with 14 bases between the two germline ends. From germline, CDR1 is MDHEN and CDR2 SYDVKM. The CDR3 spans 15 residues.

This sequence joins TRBV6-2 or TRBV6-3 and TRBJ2-1; possibly TRBD2 for D (6 bases). Deletions cut 5 bases from V and 4 bases from J, with 15 bases between. Germline CDR1 is MNHEY and CDR2 is SVGEGT. CDR3 length: 15 amino acids. DNA of the CDR3: TGTGCCAGCAGTACGGACTGGGGGGTATACAATGAGCAGTTCTTC. It codes for CASSTDWGVYNEQFF.

The chain carries TRBV30 and TRBJ2-4; D is uncertain. CDR1 and CDR2 from the germline V gene are GTSNPN and SVGIG (reference sequence). This CDR3 has 13 residues. The V and J ends lost 3 bases and 9 bases respectively, with 15 bases between them. CDR3 sequence (DNA): TGTGCCTGGAGGTGGGCAGACGCCGGCATTCAGTACTTC. Protein sequence: CAWRWADAGIQYF.

The V and J genes are TRBV19 and TRBJ1-5, with D hard to call. This CDR3 has 15 residues. Per the germline V gene, CDR1 is LNHDA and CDR2 is SQIVND (reference sequence). Trimming left V 7 bases short and J 3 bases short, with 16 bases between. CDR3 DNA: TGTGCCAGTATAGAGGTGGGAGTACTCAATCAGCCCCAGCATTTT. This sequence encodes CASIEVGVLNQPQHF.

The V call is TRBV30, the J call TRBJ1-3, with D perhaps matching TRBD1 (6 bases). Germline-derived CDR1 and CDR2 are GTSNPN and SVGIG (reference sequence). CDR3 size: 15 residues. V was trimmed by 2 bases and J by 4 bases, leaving 15 bases between them. CDR3 residues: CAWSFLTGRGNTIYF. In nucleotides, the CDR3 is TGTGCCTGGAGTTTTCTAACAGGGAGGGGAAACACCATATATTTT.

The chain uses TRBV5-1 and TRBJ2-5, with D maybe TRBD1 (6 bases). Germline CDR1 is SGHRS and CDR2 is YFSETQ. The CDR3 is 13 amino acids. Trimming left V 2 bases short and J 4 bases short, with 9 bases between. In DNA, the CDR3 is TGCGCCAGCAGCTTTCAGGGGCTAGAGACCCAGTACTTC. It yields the protein CASSFQGLETQYF.

V and J are TRBV11-1 and TRBJ1-6; D not certain. The CDR3 is 15 amino acids. Looked up from germline, CDR1 is SGHAT and CDR2 is FQDESV (reference sequence). The ends were cut back, 8 bases at V and 7 bases at J, with 18 bases in the middle. The CDR3 loop reads CASSTTRTGNSPLHF. The DNA for the CDR3 is TGTGCCAGCTCTACAACTCGGACCGGGAATTCACCCCTCCACTTT. Together with reference TRBV11-1 and TRBJ1-6, the CDR3 gives the full variable domain: EAEVAQSPRYKITEKSQAVAFWCDPISGHATLYWYRQILGQGPELLVQFQDESVVDDSQLPKDRFSAERLKGVDSTLKIQPAELGDSAMYLCASSTTRTGNSPLHFGNGTRLTVT.